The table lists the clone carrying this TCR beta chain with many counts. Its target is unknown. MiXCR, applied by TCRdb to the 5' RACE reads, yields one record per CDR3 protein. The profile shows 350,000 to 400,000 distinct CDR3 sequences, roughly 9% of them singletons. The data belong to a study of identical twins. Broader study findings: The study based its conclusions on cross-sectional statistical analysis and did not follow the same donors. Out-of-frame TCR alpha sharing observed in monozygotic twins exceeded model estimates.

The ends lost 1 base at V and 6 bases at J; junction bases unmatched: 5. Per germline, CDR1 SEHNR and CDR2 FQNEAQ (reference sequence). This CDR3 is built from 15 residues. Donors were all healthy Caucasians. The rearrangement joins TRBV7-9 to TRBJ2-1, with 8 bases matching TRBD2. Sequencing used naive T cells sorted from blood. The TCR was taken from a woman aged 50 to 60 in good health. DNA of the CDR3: TGTGCCAGCAGCTTAGAATCTCGGGAGGGCAATGAGCAGTTCTTC. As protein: CASSLESREGNEQFF. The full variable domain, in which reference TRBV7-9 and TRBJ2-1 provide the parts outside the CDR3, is DTGVSQNPRHKITKRGQNVTFRCDPISEHNRLYWYRQTLGQGPEFLTYFQNEAQLEKSRLLSDRFSAERPKGSFSTLEIQRTEQGDSAMYLCASSLESREGNEQFFGPGTRLTVL.